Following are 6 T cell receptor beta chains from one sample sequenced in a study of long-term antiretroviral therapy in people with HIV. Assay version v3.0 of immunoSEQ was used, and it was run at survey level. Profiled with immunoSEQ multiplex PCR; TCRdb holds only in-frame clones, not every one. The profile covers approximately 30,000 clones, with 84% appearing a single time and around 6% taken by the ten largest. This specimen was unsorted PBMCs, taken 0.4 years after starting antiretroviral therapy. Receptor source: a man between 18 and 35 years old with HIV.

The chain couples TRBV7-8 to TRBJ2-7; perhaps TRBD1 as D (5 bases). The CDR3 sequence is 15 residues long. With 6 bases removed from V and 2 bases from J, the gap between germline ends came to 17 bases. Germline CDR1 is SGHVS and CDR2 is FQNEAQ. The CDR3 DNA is TGTGCCAGCAGAAGTGGGGCTGTGCCCGCCTACGAGCAGTACTTC. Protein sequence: CASRSGAVPAYEQYF.

CDR3 residues: CASSFIEGAESYGYTF. The DNA of the CDR3 is TGTGCCAGCAGTTTTATTGAGGGGGCCGAAAGTTATGGCTACACCTTC. This rearrangement joins TRBV28 to TRBJ1-2, with 7 bases that match TRBD1. Germline V lookup: CDR1 MDHEN, CDR2 SYDVKM. The CDR3 length is 16 residues. Trimming removed 3 bases from V and 5 bases from J; junction bases left unmatched: 12.

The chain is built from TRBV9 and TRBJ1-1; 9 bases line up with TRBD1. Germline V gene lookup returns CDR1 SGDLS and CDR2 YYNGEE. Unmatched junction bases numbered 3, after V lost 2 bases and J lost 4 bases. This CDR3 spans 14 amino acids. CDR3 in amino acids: CASSVDRGITEAFF. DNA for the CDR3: TGTGCCAGCAGCGTGGACAGGGGTATCACTGAAGCTTTCTTT.

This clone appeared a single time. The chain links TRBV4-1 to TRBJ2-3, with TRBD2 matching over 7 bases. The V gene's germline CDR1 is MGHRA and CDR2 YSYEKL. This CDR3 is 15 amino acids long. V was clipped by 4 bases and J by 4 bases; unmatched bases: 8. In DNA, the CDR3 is TGCGCCAGCAGCCGGCAGACTAGCCTTCCAGATACGCAGTATTTT. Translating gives CASSRQTSLPDTQYF.

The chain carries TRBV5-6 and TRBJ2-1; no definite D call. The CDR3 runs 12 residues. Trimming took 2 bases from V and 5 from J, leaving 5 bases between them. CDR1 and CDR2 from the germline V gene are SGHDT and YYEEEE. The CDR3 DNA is TGTGCCAGCAGCTTTGTGGACAATGAGCAGTTCTTC. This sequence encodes CASSFVDNEQFF.

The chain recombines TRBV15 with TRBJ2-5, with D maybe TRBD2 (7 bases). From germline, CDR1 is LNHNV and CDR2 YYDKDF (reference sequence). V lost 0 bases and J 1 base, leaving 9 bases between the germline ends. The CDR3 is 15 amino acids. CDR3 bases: TGTGCCACCAGCAGAGATCGGGGGGCCCAAGAGACCCAGTACTTC. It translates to CATSRDRGAQETQYF.